These 29 T cell receptor beta chains came from one sample sequenced in a study of T cell clusters in autoimmune cytopenias. Each sample's input was about 270 ng genomic DNA, approximately 37,500 genome equivalents. TRB rearrangements were amplified by touch-down multiplex PCR with mixed TRB-A/B primers. TCRdb reprocessed the multiplex PCR reads; each CDR3 protein has one entry and no DNA is given. The sample has a few thousand distinct CDR3 sequences. The sequencing input was peripheral blood. These receptors all stem from a human donor with an autoimmune cytopenia or autoimmune hepatitis (not recorded which).

Its frequency marks this clonotype as medium-sized. V usage is TRBV29-1 and J usage is TRBJ1-5. The CDR3 is 15 amino acids. Germline values: CDR1 SQVTM, CDR2 ANQGSEA. CDR3 sequence: CSVEVGGDSNQPQHF.

This clonotype is identified as medium-sized from frequency. The genes are TRBV15 and TRBJ1-5; the D call of TRBD1 rests on TCRdb alone, since no DNA is present to check it. The CDR3 runs 15 residues. Germline V gives CDR1 LNHNV, CDR2 YYDKDF (reference sequence). The CDR3 loop is CATSTGTGRFQPQHF.

This clonotype shows up as medium-sized by frequency. This rearrangement joins TRBV29-1 to TRBJ2-7; absent DNA, TCRdb's TRBD1 call cannot be checked. This CDR3 has 13 amino acids. Germline values: CDR1 SQVTM, CDR2 ANQGSEA. CDR3: CSVEEQGPYEQYF.

The rearrangement links TRBV12-3 or TRBV12-4 to TRBJ2-2; TCRdb reports TRBD1, a call that lacks DNA to check it against. The CDR3 totals 15 residues. This chain's CDR3 is CASSWKGKKKGERFF.

The J gene is TRBJ2-2, the V gene TRBV5-1. Looked up from germline, CDR1 is SGHRS and CDR2 is YFSETQ. This CDR3 spans 14 amino acids. CDR3 in amino acids: CASSISPNTGELFF.

By frequency, this clonotype is medium-sized. The chain links TRBV18 to TRBJ2-7; TCRdb's D call, TRBD1, is unchecked because there is no DNA. Germline CDR1 KGHSH, CDR2 LQKENI. This CDR3 region has 15 residues. The CDR3 sequence is CASSPRQGMGDEQYF.

V and J are TRBV14 and TRBJ2-1; TCRdb picks TRBD2, but there is no DNA to check that call. The V gene's germline CDR1 is SGHDN and CDR2 FVKESK. This CDR3 spans 15 amino acids. The CDR3 protein is CASSALASSYNEQFF.

This clonotype shows up as medium-sized by frequency. V is TRBV18 and J is TRBJ2-1; the TCRdb call, TRBD1, lacks DNA for checking. The CDR3 sequence is 14 residues long. Germline V gene sequence: CDR1 KGHSH, CDR2 LQKENI. CDR3 loop: CASSPGQDLNEQFF.

Its frequency marks this clonotype as medium-sized. The rearrangement joins TRBV19 to TRBJ2-6; TCRdb outputs TRBD1, but without DNA this stays unchecked. This CDR3 is 14 amino acids long. Germline V gene sequence: CDR1 LNHDA, CDR2 SQIVND (reference sequence). CDR3 protein: CASSRDSGANVLTF.

This clonotype ranks as medium-sized in terms of frequency. This rearrangement joins TRBV6-5 to TRBJ2-2; TCRdb's D gene call, TRBD2, goes unchecked for lack of DNA. Germline V gives CDR1 MNHEY, CDR2 SVGAGI. The CDR3 sequence is 15 residues long. CDR3 region: CASSKLAGGIGELFF.

J is TRBJ2-1 and V is TRBV18. The length of the CDR3 is 13 residues. Germline values: CDR1 KGHSH, CDR2 LQKENI. The CDR3 loop reads CASSPAVENEQFF.

By frequency, this clonotype registers medium-sized. This chain links TRBV27 with TRBJ1-2; lacking DNA, the TRBD1 call made by TCRdb goes unchecked. Per the germline V gene, CDR1 is MNHEY and CDR2 is SMNVEV (reference sequence). This CDR3 has 17 residues. The CDR3: CASTFAPPLPGRDGYTF.

The J gene is TRBJ2-7, the V gene TRBV18. The CDR3 contains 11 residues. Germline V gene data show CDR1 as KGHSH and CDR2 as LQKENI. The CDR3 here is CASSPGKEQYF.

This chain uses TRBV27 with TRBJ2-7; TCRdb selects TRBD1, and the lack of DNA leaves this call unchecked. This CDR3 contains 12 residues. Germline V gives CDR1 MNHEY, CDR2 SMNVEV (reference sequence). This CDR3 is CASSATGWEQYF.

The V gene is TRBV18, the J gene TRBJ2-7; without DNA, the TCRdb call of TRBD2 cannot be checked. The CDR3 runs to 14 residues. Germline V gene lookup returns CDR1 KGHSH and CDR2 LQKENI. The CDR3 spells CASSPAGVHYEQYF. Full variable domain (rest looked up from reference TRBV18 and TRBJ2-7): NAGVMQNPRHLVRRRGQEARLRCSPMKGHSHVYWYRQLPEEGLKFMVYLQKENIIDESGMPKERFSAEFPKEGPSILRIQQVVRGDSAAYFCASSPAGVHYEQYFGPGTRLTVT.

Judged by frequency, this clonotype is medium-sized. The rearrangement uses TRBV18 and TRBJ2-2; the D gene TCRdb calls, TRBD1, cannot be checked with no DNA. The V gene's germline CDR1 is KGHSH and CDR2 LQKENI. The CDR3 runs to 14 residues. The CDR3 loop is CASSPPQGAGELFF.

Frequency places this clonotype as medium-sized (0.01 to 0.1%). The V and J genes are TRBV29-1 and TRBJ1-1. The CDR3 is made up of 12 amino acids. CDR1 is SQVTM, CDR2 ANQGSEA, per germline. The CDR3 region is CSVDNGNTEAFF.

Its frequency marks this clonotype as medium-sized. The V and J genes are TRBV27 and TRBJ2-5; lacking DNA, the TRBD2 call made by TCRdb goes unchecked. Germline CDR1 reads MNHEY; CDR2 reads SMNVEV (reference sequence). The length of the CDR3 is 14 residues. The CDR3 region is CASSYLGSSETQYF.

J is TRBJ2-1 and V is TRBV5-1; TCRdb names TRBD2, which stays unverified in the absence of DNA. This CDR3 comprises 15 residues. Germline V CDR1 and CDR2: SGHRS, YFSETQ. CDR3 amino acids: CASSLGRGTDNEQFF.

V gene TRBV24-1 combines with J gene TRBJ2-3; with no DNA, the TCRdb D assignment of TRBD2 cannot be verified. CDR1 and CDR2 from the germline V gene are KGHDR and SFDVKD. The CDR3 runs 16 residues. The CDR3 loop reads CATGGLAGEVADTQYF.

The V and J genes are TRBV13 and TRBJ2-2; the D call from TCRdb, TRBD2, cannot be confirmed without DNA. The germline V gene encodes CDR1 PRHDT and CDR2 FYEKMQ (reference sequence). CDR3 length: 15 amino acids. This CDR3 reads CASRYPGGLTGELFF.

The chain is built from TRBV27 and TRBJ2-1; TCRdb gives TRBD2 as the D gene, but with no DNA this cannot be confirmed. The CDR3 is 17 amino acids. Germline V gene sequence: CDR1 MNHEY, CDR2 SMNVEV (reference sequence). CDR3 sequence reads: CASTPKPGTSLYNEQFF.

This clonotype is identified as medium-sized from frequency. V gene TRBV27 combines with J gene TRBJ2-3; TCRdb gives TRBD2 as the D gene, but with no DNA this cannot be confirmed. Germline CDR1 MNHEY, CDR2 SMNVEV (reference sequence). The CDR3 covers 16 residues. The CDR3 sequence: CASSSMTGPFTDTQYF.

This rearrangement joins TRBV5-1 to TRBJ2-7; lacking DNA, the TRBD2 call made by TCRdb goes unchecked. Germline assignment: CDR1 SGHRS and CDR2 YFSETQ. The CDR3 covers 12 residues. The CDR3 sequence is CASSLLGLEQYF.

V is TRBV12-3 or TRBV12-4 and J is TRBJ2-2. This CDR3 region has 14 residues. The CDR3 region is CASSYILVSGELFF.

Considering frequency, this clonotype is medium-sized (0.01 to 0.1%). The chain couples TRBV30 to TRBJ1-2; the TRBD1 assignment by TCRdb is unverifiable without DNA. The CDR3 totals 12 residues. The germline V gene encodes CDR1 GTSNPN and CDR2 SVGIG (reference sequence). The CDR3 is CAEGTGPYGYTF.

Judged by frequency, this clonotype is medium-sized. The chain recombines TRBV6-5 with TRBJ2-1. Per germline, CDR1 MNHEY and CDR2 SVGAGI. This CDR3 spans 13 amino acids. The CDR3 region is CASSYGRYNEQFF.

This clonotype is identified as medium-sized from frequency. The chain has TRBV5-4 and TRBJ2-2; with no DNA, the TCRdb D assignment of TRBD1 cannot be verified. The germline V gene has CDR1 SGHNT and CDR2 YYREEE (reference sequence). This CDR3 is 15 amino acids long. Here the CDR3 reads CASSLGGSGTGELFF.

This clonotype ranks as medium-sized in terms of frequency. V is TRBV29-1 and J is TRBJ2-5; TCRdb names TRBD1, which stays unverified in the absence of DNA. This CDR3 comprises 12 residues. Germline-derived CDR1 and CDR2 are SQVTM and ANQGSEA. CDR3 protein: CSGKGDSETQYF.